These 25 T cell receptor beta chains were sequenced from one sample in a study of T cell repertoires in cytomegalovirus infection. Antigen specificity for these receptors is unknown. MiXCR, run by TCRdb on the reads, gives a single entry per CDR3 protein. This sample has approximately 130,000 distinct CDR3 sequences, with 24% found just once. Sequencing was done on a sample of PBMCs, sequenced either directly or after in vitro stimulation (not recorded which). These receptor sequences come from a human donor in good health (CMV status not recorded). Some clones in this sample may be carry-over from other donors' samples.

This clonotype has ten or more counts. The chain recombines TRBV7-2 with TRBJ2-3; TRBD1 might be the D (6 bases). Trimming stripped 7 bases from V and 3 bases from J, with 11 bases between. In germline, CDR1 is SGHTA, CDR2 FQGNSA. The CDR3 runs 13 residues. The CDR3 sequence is CASTLTGTDTQYF. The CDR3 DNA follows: TGTGCCAGCACCCTAACAGGGACAGATACGCAGTATTTT.

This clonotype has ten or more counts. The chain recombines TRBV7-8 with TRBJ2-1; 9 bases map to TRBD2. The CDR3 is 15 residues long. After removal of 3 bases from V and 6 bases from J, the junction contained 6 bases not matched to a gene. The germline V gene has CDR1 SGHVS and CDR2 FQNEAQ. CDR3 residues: CASSFRAGGGNEQFF. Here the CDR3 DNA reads TGTGCCAGCAGCTTCCGAGCGGGAGGCGGCAATGAGCAGTTCTTC.

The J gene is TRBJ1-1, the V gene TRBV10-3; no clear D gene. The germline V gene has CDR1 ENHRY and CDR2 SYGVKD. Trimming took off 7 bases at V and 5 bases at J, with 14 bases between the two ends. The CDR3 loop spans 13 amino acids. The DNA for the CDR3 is TGTGCCATCACCGGAGGGTTGGGGACTGAAGCTTTCTTT. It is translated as CAITGGLGTEAFF.

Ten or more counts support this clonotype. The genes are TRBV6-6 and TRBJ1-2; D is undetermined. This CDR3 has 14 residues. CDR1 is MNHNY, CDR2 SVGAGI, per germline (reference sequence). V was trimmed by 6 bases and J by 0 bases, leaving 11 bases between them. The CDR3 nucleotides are TGTGCCAGCAGCCAGGTCAGCGCTAACTATGGCTACACCTTC. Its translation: CASSQVSANYGYTF.

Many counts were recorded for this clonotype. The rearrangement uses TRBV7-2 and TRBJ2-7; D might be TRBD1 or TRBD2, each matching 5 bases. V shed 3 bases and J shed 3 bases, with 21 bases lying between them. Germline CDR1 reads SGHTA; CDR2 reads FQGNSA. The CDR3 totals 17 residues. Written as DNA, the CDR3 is TGTGCCAGCAGCTTGGGGGAACAGTCAGGGAGTGGCTACGAGCAGTACTTC. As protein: CASSLGEQSGSGYEQYF.

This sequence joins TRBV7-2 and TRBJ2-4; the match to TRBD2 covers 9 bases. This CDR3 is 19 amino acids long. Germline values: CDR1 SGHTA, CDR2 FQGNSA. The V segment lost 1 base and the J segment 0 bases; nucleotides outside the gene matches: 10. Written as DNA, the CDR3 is TGTGCCAGCAGCTTAGTCCTAGGACTAGCGACACTAGCCAAAAACATTCAGTACTTC. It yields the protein CASSLVLGLATLAKNIQYF.

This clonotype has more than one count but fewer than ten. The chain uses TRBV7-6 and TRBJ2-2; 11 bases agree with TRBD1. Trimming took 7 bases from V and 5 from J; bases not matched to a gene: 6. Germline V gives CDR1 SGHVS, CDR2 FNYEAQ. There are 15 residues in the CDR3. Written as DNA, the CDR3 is TGTGCCAGCACCGCGGGACAGGGGGGGACCGGGGAGCTGTTTTTT. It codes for CASTAGQGGTGELFF.

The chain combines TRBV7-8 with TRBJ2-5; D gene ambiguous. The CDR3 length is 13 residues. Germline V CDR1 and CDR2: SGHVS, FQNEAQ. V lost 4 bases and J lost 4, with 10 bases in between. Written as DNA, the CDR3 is TGTGCCAGCAGCTCGAGAGCCGGAGAGACCCAGTACTTC. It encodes CASSSRAGETQYF. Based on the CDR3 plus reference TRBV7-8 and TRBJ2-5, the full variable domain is GAGVSQSPRYKVAKRGQDVALRCDPISGHVSLFWYQQALGQGPEFLTYFQNEAQLDKSGLPSDRFFAERPEGSVSTLKIQRTQQEDSAVYLCASSSRAGETQYFGPGTRLLVL.

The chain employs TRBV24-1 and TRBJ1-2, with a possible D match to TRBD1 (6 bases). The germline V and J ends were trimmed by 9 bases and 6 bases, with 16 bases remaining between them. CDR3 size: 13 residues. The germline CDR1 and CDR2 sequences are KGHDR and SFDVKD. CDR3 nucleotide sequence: TGTGCCACCCAGGACGGTGGGGGCCATGGCTACACCTTC. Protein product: CATQDGGGHGYTF.

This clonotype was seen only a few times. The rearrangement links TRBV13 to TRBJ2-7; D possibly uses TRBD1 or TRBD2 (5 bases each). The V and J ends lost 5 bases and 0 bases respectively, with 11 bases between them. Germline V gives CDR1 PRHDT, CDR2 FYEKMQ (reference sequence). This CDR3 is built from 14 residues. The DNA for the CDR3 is TGTGCCAGCAGCGGGTCCGGGACCTCCTACGAGCAGTACTTC. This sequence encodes CASSGSGTSYEQYF.

The CDR3 bases are TGTGCCAGCAGCGTAGGTCCCCGACTAGCGACGGAAACCAAAAACATTCAGTACTTC. Protein product: CASSVGPRLATETKNIQYF. This chain uses TRBV9 with TRBJ2-4, with 8 bases lining up with TRBD2. The CDR3 has 19 amino acids. V shed 0 bases, J shed 2 bases, and the junction held 13 bases outside the gene matches. The germline V gene encodes CDR1 SGDLS and CDR2 YYNGEE.

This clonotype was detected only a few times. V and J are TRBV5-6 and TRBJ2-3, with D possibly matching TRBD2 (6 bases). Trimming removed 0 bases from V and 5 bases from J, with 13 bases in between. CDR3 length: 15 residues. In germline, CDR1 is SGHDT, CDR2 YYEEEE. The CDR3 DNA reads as TGTGCCAGCAGCTTGGTGCGGGGAGCAGAAGATACGCAGTATTTT. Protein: CASSLVRGAEDTQYF.

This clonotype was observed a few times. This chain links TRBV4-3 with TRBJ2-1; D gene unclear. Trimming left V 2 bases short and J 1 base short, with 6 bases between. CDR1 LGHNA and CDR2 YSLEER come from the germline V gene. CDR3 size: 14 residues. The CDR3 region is CASSQPGSYNEQFF. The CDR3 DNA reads TGCGCCAGCAGCCAACCAGGTTCCTACAATGAGCAGTTCTTC.

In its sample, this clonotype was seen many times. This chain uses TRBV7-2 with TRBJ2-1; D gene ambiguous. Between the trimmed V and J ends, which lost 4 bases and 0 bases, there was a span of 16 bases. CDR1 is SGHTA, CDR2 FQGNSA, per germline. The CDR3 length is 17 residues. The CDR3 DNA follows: TGTGCCAGCAGCTCTTCAGGCGTTTCAAACTCCTACAATGAGCAGTTCTTC. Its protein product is CASSSSGVSNSYNEQFF.

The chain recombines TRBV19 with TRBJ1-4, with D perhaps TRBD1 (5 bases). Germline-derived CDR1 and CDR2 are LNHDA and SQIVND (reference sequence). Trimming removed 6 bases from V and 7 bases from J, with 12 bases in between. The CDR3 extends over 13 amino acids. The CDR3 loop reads CASSGGLGEKLFF. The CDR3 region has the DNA TGTGCCAGTAGCGGGGGACTGGGTGAAAAACTGTTTTTT.

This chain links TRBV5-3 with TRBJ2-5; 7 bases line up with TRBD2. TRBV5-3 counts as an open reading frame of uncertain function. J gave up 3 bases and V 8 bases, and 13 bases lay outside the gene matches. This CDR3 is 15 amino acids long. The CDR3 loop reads CASRHSGANKETQYF. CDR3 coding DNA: TGTGCCAGCAGGCACAGCGGGGCCAATAAAGAGACCCAGTACTTC.

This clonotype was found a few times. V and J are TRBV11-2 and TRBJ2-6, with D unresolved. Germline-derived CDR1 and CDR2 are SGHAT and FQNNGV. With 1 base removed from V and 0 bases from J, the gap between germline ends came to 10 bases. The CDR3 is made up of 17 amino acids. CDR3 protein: CASSLAPILSGANVLTF. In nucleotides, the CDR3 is TGTGCCAGCAGCTTAGCCCCAATCCTCTCTGGGGCCAACGTCCTGACTTTC.

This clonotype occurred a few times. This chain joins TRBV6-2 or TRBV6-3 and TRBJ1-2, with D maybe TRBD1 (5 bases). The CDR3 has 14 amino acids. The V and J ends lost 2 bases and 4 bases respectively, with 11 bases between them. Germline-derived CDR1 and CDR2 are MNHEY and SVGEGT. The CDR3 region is CASSYAAGGYGYTF. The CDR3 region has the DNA TGTGCCAGCAGTTACGCGGCTGGGGGCTATGGCTACACCTTC.

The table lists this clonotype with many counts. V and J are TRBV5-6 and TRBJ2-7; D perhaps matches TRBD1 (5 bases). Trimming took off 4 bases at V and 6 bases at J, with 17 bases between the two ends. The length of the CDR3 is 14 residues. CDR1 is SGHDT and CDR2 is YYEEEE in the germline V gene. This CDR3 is CASSTDRTVVEQYF. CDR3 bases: TGTGCCAGCAGCACTGACAGAACCGTCGTCGAGCAGTACTTC.

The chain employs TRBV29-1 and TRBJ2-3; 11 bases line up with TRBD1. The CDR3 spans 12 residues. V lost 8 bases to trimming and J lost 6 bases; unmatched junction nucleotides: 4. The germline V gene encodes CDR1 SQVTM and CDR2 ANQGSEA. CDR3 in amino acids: CSLGQGGDTQYF. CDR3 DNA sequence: TGCAGCCTGGGACAGGGGGGCGATACGCAGTATTTT.

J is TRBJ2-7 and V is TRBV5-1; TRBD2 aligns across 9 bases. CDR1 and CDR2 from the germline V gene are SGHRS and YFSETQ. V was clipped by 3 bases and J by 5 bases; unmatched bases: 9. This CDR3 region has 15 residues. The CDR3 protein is CASSWRGGREDEQYV. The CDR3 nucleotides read TGCGCCAGCAGCTGGAGGGGCGGGAGGGAGGACGAGCAGTACGTC.

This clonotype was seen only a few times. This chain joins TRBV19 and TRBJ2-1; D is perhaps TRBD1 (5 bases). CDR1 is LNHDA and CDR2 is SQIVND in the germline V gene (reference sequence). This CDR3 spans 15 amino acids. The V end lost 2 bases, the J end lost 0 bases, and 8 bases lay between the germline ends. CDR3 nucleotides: TGTGCCAGTAGTATACAGGGTAGCTCCTACAATGAGCAGTTCTTC. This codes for CASSIQGSSYNEQFF.

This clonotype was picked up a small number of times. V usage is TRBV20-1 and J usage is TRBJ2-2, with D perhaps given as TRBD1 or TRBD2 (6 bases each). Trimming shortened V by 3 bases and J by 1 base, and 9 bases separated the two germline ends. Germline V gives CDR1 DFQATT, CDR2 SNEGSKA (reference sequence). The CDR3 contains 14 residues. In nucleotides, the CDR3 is TGCAGTGCTAGCAAGGGGGGGAACACCGGGGAGCTGTTTTTT. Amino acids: CSASKGGNTGELFF.

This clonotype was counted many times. CDR3 nucleotide sequence: TGTGCCACCAGCAGACCCCGTGGGGCTAGCGGGAGGGCCGGCACAGATACGCAGTATTTT. Translating it yields CATSRPRGASGRAGTDTQYF. V is TRBV15 and J is TRBJ2-3; 12 bases are a match to TRBD2. Trimming removed 2 bases from V and 1 base from J; junction bases left unmatched: 13. The CDR3 runs 20 residues. The V gene's germline CDR1 is LNHNV and CDR2 YYDKDF (reference sequence). The variable domain in full, completed from reference TRBV15 and TRBJ2-3, reads DAMVIQNPRYQVTQFGKPVTLSCSQTLNHNVMYWYQQKSSQAPKLLFHYYDKDFNNEADTPDNFQSRRPNTSFCFLDIRSPGLGDTAMYLCATSRPRGASGRAGTDTQYFGPGTRLTVL.

The DNA of the CDR3 is TGTGCCAGCAGCTCTGAACCGGGGGGCACTGAAGCTTTCTTT. Translating it yields CASSSEPGGTEAFF. The V and J genes are TRBV7-2 and TRBJ1-1, with D perhaps TRBD1 (5 bases). CDR1 is SGHTA and CDR2 is FQGNSA in the germline V gene. Trimming took off 4 bases at V and 4 bases at J, with 13 bases between the two ends. The CDR3 covers 14 residues. The full variable domain, in which reference TRBV7-2 and TRBJ1-1 provide the parts outside the CDR3, is GAGVSQSPSNKVTEKGKDVELRCDPISGHTALYWYRQSLGQGLEFLIYFQGNSAPDKSGLPSDRFSAERTGGSVSTLTIQRTQQEDSAVYLCASSSEPGGTEAFFGQGTRLTVV.